This is a list of T cell receptor beta chains from one sample in a study of T cell responses to AZD1222 COVID-19 vaccine. TCRdb's copy holds only in-frame clones and misses some; the assay was immunoSEQ multiplex PCR. This sample has some 150,000 clones; more than 80% occur once, and the top ten carry under 4%. The sequences come from peripheral blood, collected 28 days after the second AZD1222 dose. These receptors came from an adult who received the AZD1222 COVID-19 vaccine. Both conserved end residues are part of each CDR3. A D gene is named only where the DNA matches it firmly. Some rows have no size entry. The others give once, few or many, or a class for an expanded clone.

v_gene	d_gene	abundance	j_gene	CDR3nt	CDR3aa
TRBV15	NA	NA	TRBJ1-1	TGTGCCACCAGCGGTCTTGTCGGGGTGGTGGCTGAAGCTTTCTTT	CATSGLVGVVAEAFF
TRBV29-1	TRBD1	NA	TRBJ1-1	TGCAGCGGTACAGGGGGCACTGAAGCTTTCTTT	CSGTGGTEAFF
TRBV18	NA	NA	TRBJ2-1	TGTGCCAGCTCACGGGCGACTTTTGACTACAATGAGCAGTTCTTC	CASSRATFDYNEQFF
TRBV18	NA	NA	TRBJ1-1	TGTGCCAGTTACGCCGGGGGGAACACTGAAGCTTTCTTT	CASYAGGNTEAFF
TRBV10-3	NA	NA	TRBJ2-1	TGTGCCATCAGTGAATTGGGGAACAATGAGCAGTTCTTC	CAISELGNNEQFF
TRBV5-1	NA	NA	TRBJ2-2	TGCGCCAGCAGCTTGGAACAGGGTAACACCGGGGAGCTGTTTTTT	CASSLEQGNTGELFF
TRBV4-1	TRBD2	NA	TRBJ2-1	TGCGCCAGCAGCCAAGGGGGACTAGCGGGAGTGAGTGAGCAGTTCTTC	CASSQGGLAGVSEQFF
TRBV9	NA	NA	TRBJ1-2	TGTGCCAGCAGCGTGCCGGGACAAGGTGGCTACACCTTC	CASSVPGQGGYTF
TRBV5-4	TRBD1	NA	TRBJ2-1	TGTGCCAGCAGCCAGGGACAGGTATACAATGAGCAGTTCTTC	CASSQGQVYNEQFF
TRBV6-1	NA	NA	TRBJ1-6	TGTGCCAGCAGTGACAGGATAAATTCACCCCTCCACTTT	CASSDRINSPLHF
TRBV10-3	NA	NA	TRBJ1-1	TGTGCCATCACCGCACATCTACCCGAAGACACTGAAGCTTTCTTT	CAITAHLPEDTEAFF
TRBV7-6	NA	NA	TRBJ2-7	TGTGCCAGCAGCCTAGCCGGGCCCTACGAGCAGTACTTC	CASSLAGPYEQYF
TRBV6-5	TRBD2	NA	TRBJ2-4	TGTGCCAGCCAACCCAGCGGGAGTTGGGACATTCAGTACTTC	CASQPSGSWDIQYF
TRBV7-7	NA	NA	TRBJ2-3	TGTGCCAGCAGCTTAGCGCCAGGGCTGGATACGCAGTATTTT	CASSLAPGLDTQYF
TRBV5-5	TRBD1	few	TRBJ1-5	TGTGCCAGCAGCTTGTACAGGGGGAACAATCAGCCCCAGCATTTT	CASSLYRGNNQPQHF
TRBV5-5	NA	NA	TRBJ1-5	TGTGCCAGCAGCTCCTTACAGGGAATCAATCAGCCCCAGCATTTT	CASSSLQGINQPQHF
TRBV2	NA	NA	TRBJ1-2	TGTGCAAGCACCACTTGGCCAGGGGTCAAAAATGGCTACACCTTC	CASTTWPGVKNGYTF
TRBV19	NA	NA	TRBJ1-2	TGTGCCAGTAACCCGGCTACAGGAGGCTACACCTTC	CASNPATGGYTF
TRBV12-3/TRBV12-4	NA	NA	TRBJ1-2	TGTGCCAGCACGCTGGCGAAGGACTATGGCTACACCTTC	CASTLAKDYGYTF
TRBV27	TRBD2	NA	TRBJ2-1	TGTGCCAGCAACATACTAGCGGGTACTAACAATGAGCAGTTCTTC	CASNILAGTNNEQFF
TRBV19	NA	NA	TRBJ2-1	TGTGCCAGTAGTATAGGAGAGGGAATGCGGCAGTTCTTC	CASSIGEGMRQFF
TRBV7-9	NA	NA	TRBJ2-1	TGTGCCAGCAGCAAACCTAGCGAACCGCCCTACAATGAGCAGTTCTTC	CASSKPSEPPYNEQFF
TRBV29-1	NA	NA	TRBJ2-3	TGCAGCGGGGATGGCGGCCCCACAGATACGCAGTATTTT	CSGDGGPTDTQYF
TRBV5-6	TRBD2	once	TRBJ2-7	TGTGCCAGCAGCTTGGGACTAGCGGAGCACCACGAGCAGTACTTC	CASSLGLAEHHEQYF
TRBV7-2	TRBD2	NA	TRBJ2-4	TGTGCCAGCAGCCTTAGCGGGAGCTCGAACATTCAGTACTTC	CASSLSGSSNIQYF
TRBV2	TRBD2	few	TRBJ2-2	TGTGCCAGCAGTGGATTAGCGGGAGGGACCGGGGAGCTGTTTTTT	CASSGLAGGTGELFF